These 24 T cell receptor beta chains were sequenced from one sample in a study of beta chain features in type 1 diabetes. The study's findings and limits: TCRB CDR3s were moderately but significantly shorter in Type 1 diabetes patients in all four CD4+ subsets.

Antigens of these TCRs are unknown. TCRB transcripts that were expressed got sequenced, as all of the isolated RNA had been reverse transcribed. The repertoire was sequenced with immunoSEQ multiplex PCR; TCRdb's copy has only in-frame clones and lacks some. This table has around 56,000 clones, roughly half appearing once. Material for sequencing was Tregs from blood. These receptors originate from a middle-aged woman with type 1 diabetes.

CDR3 sequence (DNA): TGTGCCAGCAGCCCGCCGGGGGGGCTTGAGCAGTTCTTC. It yields the protein CASSPPGGLEQFF. The chain has TRBV14 and TRBJ2-1; 8 bases agree with TRBD2. The V gene end was trimmed by 4 bases and the J gene end by 9 bases; junction bases not matched to a gene: 5. The germline V gene encodes CDR1 SGHDN and CDR2 FVKESK. This CDR3 spans 13 amino acids.

CDR3 in DNA: TGTGCCAGCTCACCATTGGGACAGGGAAGCACAGATACGCAGTATTTT. Translated: CASSPLGQGSTDTQYF. The genes are TRBV18 and TRBJ2-3; TRBD1 matches 9 bases. This CDR3 is 16 amino acids long. Looked up from germline, CDR1 is KGHSH and CDR2 is LQKENI. J lost 0 bases, V lost 2 bases, and 3 bases had no gene match.

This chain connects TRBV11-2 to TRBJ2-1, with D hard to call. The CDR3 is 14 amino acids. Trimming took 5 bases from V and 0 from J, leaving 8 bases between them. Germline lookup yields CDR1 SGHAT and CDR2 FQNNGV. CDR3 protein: CASSRGLSYNEQFF. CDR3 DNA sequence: TGTGCCAGCAGCCGCGGTCTCTCCTACAATGAGCAGTTCTTC.

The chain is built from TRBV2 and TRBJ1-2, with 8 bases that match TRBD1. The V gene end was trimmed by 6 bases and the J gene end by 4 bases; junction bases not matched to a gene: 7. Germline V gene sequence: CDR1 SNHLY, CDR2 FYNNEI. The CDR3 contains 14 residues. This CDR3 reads CASRLRTGPYGYTF. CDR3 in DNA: TGTGCCAGCAGACTCAGGACAGGGCCCTATGGCTACACCTTC.

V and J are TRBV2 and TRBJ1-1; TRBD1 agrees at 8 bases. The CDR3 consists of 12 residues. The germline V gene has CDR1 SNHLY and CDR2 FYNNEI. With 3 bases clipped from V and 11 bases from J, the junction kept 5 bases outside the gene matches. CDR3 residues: CASSDRGREAFF. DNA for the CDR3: TGTGCCAGCAGTGACAGGGGGCGTGAGGCTTTCTTT. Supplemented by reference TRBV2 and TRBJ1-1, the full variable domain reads EPEVTQTPSHQVTQMGQEVILRCVPISNHLYFYWYRQILGQKVEFLVSFYNNEISEKSEIFDDQFSVERPDGSNFTLKIRSTKLEDSAMYFCASSDRGREAFFGQGTRLTVV.

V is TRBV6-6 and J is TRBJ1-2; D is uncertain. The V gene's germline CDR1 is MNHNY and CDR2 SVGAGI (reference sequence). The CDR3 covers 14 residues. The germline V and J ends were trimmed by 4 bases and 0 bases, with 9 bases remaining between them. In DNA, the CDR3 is TGTGCCAGCAGTTCGGTTACAGCTAACTATGGCTACACCTTC. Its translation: CASSSVTANYGYTF.

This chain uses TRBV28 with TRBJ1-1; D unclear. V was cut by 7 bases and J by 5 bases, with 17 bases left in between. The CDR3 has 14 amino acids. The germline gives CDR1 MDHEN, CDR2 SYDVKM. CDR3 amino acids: CASTINQVVTEAFF. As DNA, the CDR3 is TGTGCCAGCACCATCAACCAGGTGGTTACTGAAGCTTTCTTT.

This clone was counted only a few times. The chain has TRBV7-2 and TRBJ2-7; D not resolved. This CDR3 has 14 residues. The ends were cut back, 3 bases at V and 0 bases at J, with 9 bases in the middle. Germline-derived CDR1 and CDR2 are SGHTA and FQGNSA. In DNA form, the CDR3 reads TGTGCCAGCAGCTTGCAGGAAGGCTCCTACGAGCAGTACTTC. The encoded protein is CASSLQEGSYEQYF.

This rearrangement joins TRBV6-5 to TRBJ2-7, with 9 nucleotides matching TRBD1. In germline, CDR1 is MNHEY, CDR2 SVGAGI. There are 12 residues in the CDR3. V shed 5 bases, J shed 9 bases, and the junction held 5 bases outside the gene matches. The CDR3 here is CASSEADRGQYF. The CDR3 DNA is TGTGCCAGCAGTGAAGCGGACAGGGGGCAGTACTTC.

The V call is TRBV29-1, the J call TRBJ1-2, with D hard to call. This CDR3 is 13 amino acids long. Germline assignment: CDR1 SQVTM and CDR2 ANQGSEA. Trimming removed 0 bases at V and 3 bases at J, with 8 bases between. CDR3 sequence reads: CSVEELGDYGYTF. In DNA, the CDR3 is TGCAGCGTTGAAGAACTCGGGGACTATGGCTACACCTTC.

Here the CDR3 reads CASSRIQGTGELFF. CDR3 in DNA: TGCGCCAGCAGCCGCATACAGGGTACCGGGGAGCTGTTTTTT. The rearrangement joins TRBV4-1 to TRBJ2-2, with a tentative D call TRBD1 (6 bases). Trimming left V 4 bases short and J 5 bases short, with 11 bases between. This CDR3 has 14 residues. Per germline, CDR1 MGHRA and CDR2 YSYEKL.

CDR3 loop: CASSSNSGYTF. CDR3 coding DNA: TGTGCCAGCAGCTCCAACAGCGGTTACACCTTC. The V call is TRBV5-4, the J call TRBJ1-2; D unclear. Trimming pared 3 bases from V and 11 bases from J, leaving 11 bases between. The CDR3 consists of 11 residues. Germline assignment: CDR1 SGHNT and CDR2 YYREEE (reference sequence).

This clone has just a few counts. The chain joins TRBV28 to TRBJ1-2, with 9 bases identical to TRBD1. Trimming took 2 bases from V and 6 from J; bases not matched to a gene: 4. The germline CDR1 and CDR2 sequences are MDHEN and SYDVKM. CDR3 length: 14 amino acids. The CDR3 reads CASSLRGQGDGYTF. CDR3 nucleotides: TGTGCCAGCAGTTTAAGGGGACAGGGAGATGGCTACACCTTC.

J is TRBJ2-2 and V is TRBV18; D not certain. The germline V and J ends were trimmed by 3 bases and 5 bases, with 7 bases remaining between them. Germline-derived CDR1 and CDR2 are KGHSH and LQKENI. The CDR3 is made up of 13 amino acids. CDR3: CASSPSVTGELFF. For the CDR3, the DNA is TGTGCCAGCTCACCGAGTGTAACCGGGGAGCTGTTTTTT. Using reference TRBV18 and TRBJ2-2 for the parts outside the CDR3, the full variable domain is NAGVMQNPRHLVRRRGQEARLRCSPMKGHSHVYWYRQLPEEGLKFMVYLQKENIIDESGMPKERFSAEFPKEGPSILRIQQVVRGDSAAYFCASSPSVTGELFFGEGSRLTVL.

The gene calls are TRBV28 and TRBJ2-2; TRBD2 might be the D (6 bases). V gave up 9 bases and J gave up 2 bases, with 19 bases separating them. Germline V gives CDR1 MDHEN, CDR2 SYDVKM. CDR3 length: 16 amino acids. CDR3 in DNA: TGTGCCAGTCTTGTAGGATGGGGAGGCAACACCGGGGAGCTGTTTTTT. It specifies CASLVGWGGNTGELFF.

CDR3 sequence reads: CASSSGLGSNTGELFF. The CDR3 DNA reads TGCGCCAGCAGCTCGGGACTAGGGTCGAACACCGGGGAGCTGTTTTTT. This chain connects TRBV5-1 to TRBJ2-2; 8 nucleotides agree with TRBD2. J was trimmed by 0 bases and V by 3 bases; bases with no gene match: 4. This CDR3 has 16 amino acids. Germline V lookup: CDR1 SGHRS, CDR2 YFSETQ.

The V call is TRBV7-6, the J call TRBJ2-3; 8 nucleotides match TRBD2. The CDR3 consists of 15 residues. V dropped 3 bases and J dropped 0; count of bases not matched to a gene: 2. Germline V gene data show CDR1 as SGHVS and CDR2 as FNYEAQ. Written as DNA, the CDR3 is TGTGCCAGCAGCTTGACTAGCGCCAGCACAGATACGCAGTATTTT. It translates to CASSLTSASTDTQYF.

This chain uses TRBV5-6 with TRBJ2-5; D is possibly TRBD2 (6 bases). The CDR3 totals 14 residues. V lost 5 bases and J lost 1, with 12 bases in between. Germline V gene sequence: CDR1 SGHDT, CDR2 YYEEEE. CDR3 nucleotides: TGTGCCAGCAGTCCGCCGGGACTCCAAGAGACCCAGTACTTC. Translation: CASSPPGLQETQYF.

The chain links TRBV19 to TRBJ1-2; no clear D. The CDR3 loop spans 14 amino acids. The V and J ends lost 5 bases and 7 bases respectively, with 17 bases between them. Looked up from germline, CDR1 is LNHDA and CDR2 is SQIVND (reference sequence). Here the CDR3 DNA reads TGTGCCAGTAGTGAGAGAGACGGACTTATTGGCTACACCTTC. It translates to CASSERDGLIGYTF.

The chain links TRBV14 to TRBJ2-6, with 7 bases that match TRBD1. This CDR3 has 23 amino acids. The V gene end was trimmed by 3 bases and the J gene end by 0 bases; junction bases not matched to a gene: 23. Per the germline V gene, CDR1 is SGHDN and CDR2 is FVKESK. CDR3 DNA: TGTGCCAGCAGCCACGCCCGGAACCGGACAGGCGTCGAGTCCTACTCTGGGGCCAACGTCCTGACTTTC. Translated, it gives CASSHARNRTGVESYSGANVLTF.

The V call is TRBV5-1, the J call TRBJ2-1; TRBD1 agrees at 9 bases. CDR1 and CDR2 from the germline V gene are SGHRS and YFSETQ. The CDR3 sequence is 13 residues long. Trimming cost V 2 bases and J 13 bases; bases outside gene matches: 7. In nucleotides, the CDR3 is TGCGCCAGCAGCTTTGGGACAGGGCGCATACAGTTCTTC. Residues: CASSFGTGRIQFF. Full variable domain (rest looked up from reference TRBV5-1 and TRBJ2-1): KAGVTQTPRYLIKTRGQQVTLSCSPISGHRSVSWYQQTPGQGLQFLFEYFSETQRNKGNFPGRFSGRQFSNSRSEMNVSTLELGDSALYLCASSFGTGRIQFFGPGTRLTVL.

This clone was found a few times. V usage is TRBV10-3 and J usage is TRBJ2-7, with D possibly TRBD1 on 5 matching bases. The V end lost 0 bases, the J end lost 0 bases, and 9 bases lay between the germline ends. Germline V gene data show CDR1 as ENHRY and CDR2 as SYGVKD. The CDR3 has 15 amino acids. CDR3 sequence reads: CAISESWGSSYEQYF. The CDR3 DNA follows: TGTGCCATCAGTGAGTCTTGGGGCAGCTCCTACGAGCAGTACTTC.

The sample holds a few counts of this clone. The CDR3 region has the DNA TGTGCCAGCAGTTTAGGAGGCAGAGTGAACACTGAAGCTTTCTTT. This gives the protein CASSLGGRVNTEAFF. The chain links TRBV28 to TRBJ1-1; no reliable D call. CDR1 and CDR2 (germline): MDHEN, SYDVKM. The length of the CDR3 is 15 residues. V shed 2 bases and J shed 0 bases, with 10 bases lying between them.

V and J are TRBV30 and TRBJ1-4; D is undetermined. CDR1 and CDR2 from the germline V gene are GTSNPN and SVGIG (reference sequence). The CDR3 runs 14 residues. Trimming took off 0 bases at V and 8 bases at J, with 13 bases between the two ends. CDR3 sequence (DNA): TGTGCCTGGAGTGTCCATCCGGAGCCGGAAAAACTGTTTTTT. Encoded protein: CAWSVHPEPEKLFF.